Listed below are T cell receptor beta chains from one sample, sequenced in a study of vaccination and CD4 T cells after COVID-19. TCRdb recomputed calls from the PCR reads with MiXCR, one row per CDR3 protein. The data hold about 20,000 distinct CDR3 sequences, with around two fifths observed a single time. Antigens of these TCRs are unknown. The specimen was CD4+ T cells from blood, cultured in vitro, collected about 7 months after SARS-CoV-2 vaccination. The receptors here all came from a human donor who had recovered from COVID-19. CDR3s include the opening cysteine and the closing phenylalanine or tryptophan. A D gene is named only where the DNA matches it firmly. The size field is filled for only some rows; it gives once, few, many or a size class.

size: -; V: TRBV7-6; D: -; J: TRBJ2-7; CDR3: CASSAGAYEQYF; DNA: TGTGCCAGCAGCGCCGGGGCCTACGAGCAGTACTTC
size: -; V: TRBV7-2; D: -; J: TRBJ2-1; CDR3: CASSLGGLGRTDEQFF; DNA: TGTGCCAGCAGCTTAGGTGGGTTGGGCCGAACCGATGAGCAGTTCTTC
size: medium-sized; V: TRBV7-9; D: -; J: TRBJ2-5; CDR3: CASIPVGGETQYF; DNA: TGTGCCAGCATCCCTGTGGGCGGCGAGACCCAGTACTTC
size: -; V: TRBV24-1; D: TRBD2; J: TRBJ2-2; CDR3: CATSGGLAGAGELFF; DNA: TGTGCCACCAGTGGGGGACTAGCGGGAGCCGGGGAGCTGTTTTTT
size: -; V: TRBV20-1; D: -; J: TRBJ2-5; CDR3: CSATTGRRGETQYF; DNA: TGCAGTGCTACCACGGGACGCAGGGGAGAGACCCAGTACTTC
size: few; V: TRBV7-2; D: TRBD1; J: TRBJ2-3; CDR3: CASSPNRGVPDTQYF; DNA: TGTGCCAGCAGCCCTAACAGGGGAGTGCCAGATACGCAGTATTTT
size: -; V: TRBV6-2/TRBV6-3; D: TRBD2; J: TRBJ2-1; CDR3: CASSLLAGGPGEQFF; DNA: TGTGCCAGCAGTTTACTAGCGGGGGGGCCGGGGGAGCAGTTCTTC
size: -; V: TRBV6-7; D: -; J: TRBJ2-3; CDR3: CASRLRGRPRTDTQYF; DNA: TGTGCCAGCAGGCTACGAGGCCGCCCGCGCACAGATACGCAGTATTTT
size: few; V: TRBV20-1; D: TRBD1; J: TRBJ1-1; CDR3: CSGTGQWNTEAFF; DNA: TGCAGTGGGACAGGCCAGTGGAACACTGAAGCTTTCTTT
size: few; V: TRBV6-2/TRBV6-3; D: TRBD1; J: TRBJ1-5; CDR3: CASSNRGRSYQPQHF; DNA: TGTGCCAGCAGTAACAGGGGAAGGTCCTACCAGCCCCAGCATTTT
size: few; V: TRBV6-1; D: -; J: TRBJ1-5; CDR3: CASRTNSNQPQHF; DNA: TGTGCCAGCAGAACAAATAGCAATCAGCCCCAGCATTTT
size: few; V: TRBV20-1; D: -; J: TRBJ1-1; CDR3: CSAYPQGPEAFF; DNA: TGCAGTGCTTACCCCCAGGGGCCTGAAGCTTTCTTT
size: few; V: TRBV7-3; D: TRBD2; J: TRBJ2-1; CDR3: CASSLLAGLSNEQFF; DNA: TGTGCCAGCAGCCTGCTAGCGGGGCTGAGTAATGAGCAGTTCTTC
size: medium-sized; V: TRBV7-2; D: -; J: TRBJ2-5; CDR3: CASSSGREETQYF; DNA: TGTGCCAGCAGCTCGGGACGAGAAGAGACCCAGTACTTC
size: -; V: TRBV7-8; D: -; J: TRBJ2-7; CDR3: CASSTRDFGYEQYF; DNA: TGTGCCAGCAGCACAAGGGACTTCGGCTACGAGCAGTACTTC
size: few; V: TRBV6-5; D: -; J: TRBJ1-5; CDR3: CASSYPRGLGQPQHF; DNA: TGTGCCAGCAGTTACCCCAGGGGTTTGGGTCAGCCCCAGCATTTT
size: few; V: TRBV20-1; D: -; J: TRBJ1-2; CDR3: CSARDRAGDWNGYTF; DNA: TGCAGTGCTAGAGATCGGGCAGGGGACTGGAATGGCTACACCTTC